The entry below gives a single TCR beta chain sequence along with its context. Its cognate antigen has yet to be identified. Base qualities are not provided; no much larger clone lies one nucleotide away. PBMCs were isolated by Ficoll-Paque density gradient centrifugation. This sample was sequenced with an Illumina NovaSeq 6000. cDNA libraries for TCRalpha and TCRbeta were prepared by 5'RACE using constant-segment primers, with sample barcodes and unique molecular identifiers added. Trizol reagent was used to extract RNA from every sample. The libraries were amplified in two PCR steps, and the second step added a second sample barcode and Illumina TruSeq adapters. Libraries were sequenced on an Illumina NovaSeq with 2 x 150 bp paired-end reads. The source study handled its data this way. Reads were demultiplexed and collapsed into UMI-guided consensus sequences with migec v1.2.7. Using mixcr v2.1.11, the UMI consensuses were aligned to TRA and TRB V and J templates and assembled into clonotypes. A clonotype was counted as expanded or contracted only when both edgeR and NoisET called the clonotype significant, with the noise models trained on biological replicates. edgeR calls used a false discovery rate-adjusted p below 0.01 and a log2 fold-change threshold of 1. As an exploratory analysis of dynamics, max-normalized trajectories of the 1000 most abundant clonotypes were examined by PCA with hierarchical clustering. Separately sequenced CD4+ and CD8+ repertoires were used to assign the CD4 or CD8 phenotype of responding clones. TCRdb reanalyzed the raw reads on its own, using fastp at Q25 for trimming and MiXCR for clone calling, and kept in-frame beta chains. All rows with the same CDR3 protein become a single entry with the most common DNA and genes. For this entry, the V and J calls and clone size follow TCRdb and not the study's own pipeline. This sample holds about 340,000 distinct CDR3 sequences; 10% to 15% were observed only once. The ten largest clones represent 20% to 25% of the sample.

This sample is drawn from a study of T-cell memory formation after mild COVID-19 (dated by TCRdb to the early 2020s). Turning to the overall study: TCR sequence clusters from the two donors were largely donor specific. Two young, previously healthy adult volunteers, one female and one male, were included in the cohort. T-cell clones expanding and contracting after mild COVID-19 in two donors were tracked by longitudinal TCRalpha and TCRbeta repertoire sequencing.

The full study reports these points: From day 15 to 85, contracting clones showed balanced CD4/CD8 phenotypes, whereas a second wave of clones that expanded from day 15 to 37 leaned towards CD4+. The study covered only two mild cases, and larger cohorts including severe cases with pre-infection samples were considered necessary. Contracting CD4+ clones were located mainly in the CM and EM memory subsets, whereas CD8+ clones were found to be enriched in EMRA. The detection of some responding clones in pre-infection memory suggests that pre-existing cross-reactive memory T cells joined the SARS-CoV-2 response. SARS-CoV-2 specificity was not confirmed for the second-wave clones peaking on day 37.

This sequence was found in a man between 18 and 35 years old who had mild COVID-19 (a few samples of this study predate the infection). The sample titles of this study are shuffled in the database, so cell type and time point are left out; the donor was told from shared clones. Source material: PBMCs or a T cell subset sorted from them (not recorded which).

The bases are TGTGCCACCAGCATTGATAGCAATCAGCCCCAGCATTTT. Its translation reads: CATSIDSNQPQHF. The chain is assembled from TRBV15 and TRBJ1-5, with the D gene too uncertain to name. CDR3 length: 13 amino acids, cysteine to phenylalanine. The sequence is cut down to CDR3 DNA, 39 bases in frame from base 1. CDR1 and CDR2 are read off the germline V gene (reference sequence) as LNHNV and YYDKDF. V is cut by 4 bases and J by 0 bases, and the space between the germline ends is 4 bases. Extended through the reference TRBV15 and TRBJ1-5 proteins, this CDR3 yields the full variable domain: DAMVIQNPRYQVTQFGKPVTLSCSQTLNHNVMYWYQQKSSQAPKLLFHYYDKDFNNEADTPDNFQSRRPNTSFCFLDIRSPGLGDTAMYLCATSIDSNQPQHFGDGTRLSIL.